Listed here are 26 T cell receptor beta chains from one sample, sequenced in a study of blood T cell repertoires in COVID-19. Some clones are missing from TCRdb's copy, which holds only in-frame ones; the method was immunoSEQ multiplex PCR. The sample shows under 200,000 clones, about 89% of them seen only once. The sequenced sample consisted of PBMCs or T cells enriched from blood (not recorded which). These receptors were obtained from a woman aged 18-30 years who had recovered from COVID-19.

V usage is TRBV10-2 and J usage is TRBJ2-7; 10 nucleotides agree with TRBD2. The CDR3 is 13 residues long. Germline lookup yields CDR1 WSHSY and CDR2 SAAADI. Trimming cost V 6 bases and J 5 bases; bases outside gene matches: 4. The CDR3 spells CASRASGSDEQYF. The DNA for the CDR3 is TGCGCCAGCAGGGCTAGCGGGAGCGACGAGCAGTACTTC.

The chain combines TRBV5-6 with TRBJ1-2; no definite D call. The CDR3 has 13 residues. V dropped 2 bases and J dropped 2 bases, with 7 bases sitting between them. CDR1 and CDR2 (germline): SGHDT, YYEEEE. The CDR3 DNA sequence: TGTGCCAGCAGCTTCCCAGGAAACTATGGCTACACCTTC. Translation: CASSFPGNYGYTF. Full variable domain (remainder filled in from reference TRBV5-6 and TRBJ1-2): DAGVTQSPTHLIKTRGQQVTLRCSPKSGHDTVSWYQQALGQGPQFIFQYYEEEERQRGNFPDRFSGHQFPNYSSELNVNALLLGDSALYLCASSFPGNYGYTFGSGTRLTVV.

This chain joins TRBV28 and TRBJ1-1; D unresolved. The CDR3 covers 15 residues. Trimming pared 2 bases from V and 4 bases from J, leaving 14 bases between. In germline, CDR1 is MDHEN, CDR2 SYDVKM. CDR3 protein: CASSLRPSGATEAFF. As DNA, the CDR3 is TGTGCCAGCAGTTTACGCCCGTCAGGTGCCACTGAAGCTTTCTTT. The entire variable domain, with the rest obtained from reference TRBV28 and TRBJ1-1, is as follows: DVKVTQSSRYLVKRTGEKVFLECVQDMDHENMFWYRQDPGLGLRLIYFSYDVKMKEKGDIPEGYSVSREKKERFSLILESASTNQTSMYLCASSLRPSGATEAFFGQGTRLTVV.

The chain has TRBV10-3 and TRBJ1-2; D is perhaps TRBD1 (6 bases). The CDR3 length is 11 residues. Germline CDR1 ENHRY, CDR2 SYGVKD. Trimming took 8 bases from V and 8 from J, leaving 12 bases between them. CDR3 sequence (DNA): TGTGCCATCGAAGGGGGTGAGGGCTACACCTTC. Translating it yields CAIEGGEGYTF.

For the CDR3, the DNA is TGTGCCAGCACCGGGAGCAGGGACTCTGGAAACACCATATATTTT. Protein sequence: CASTGSRDSGNTIYF. The rearrangement links TRBV7-2 to TRBJ1-3, with TRBD1 as a possible D gene (5 bases). Trimming left V 7 bases short and J 0 bases short, with 13 bases between. The germline gives CDR1 SGHTA, CDR2 FQGNSA. The CDR3 totals 15 residues.

The V and J genes are TRBV7-9 and TRBJ2-7, with TRBD1 as a possible D gene (6 bases). The CDR3 consists of 17 residues. CDR1 is SEHNR, CDR2 FQNEAQ, per germline (reference sequence). Between the trimmed V and J ends, which lost 5 bases and 4 bases, there was a span of 24 bases. The CDR3 DNA follows: TGTGCCAGCAGCCCCCCAGACAGGCCCCCGCTGGGGTACGAGCAGTACTTC. Its translation is CASSPPDRPPLGYEQYF. The full variable domain, in which reference TRBV7-9 and TRBJ2-7 provide the parts outside the CDR3, is DTGVSQNPRHKITKRGQNVTFRCDPISEHNRLYWYRQTLGQGPEFLTYFQNEAQLEKSRLLSDRFSAERPKGSFSTLEIQRTEQGDSAMYLCASSPPDRPPLGYEQYFGPGTRLTVT.

The rearrangement links TRBV7-8 to TRBJ2-7, with TRBD2 matching 8 bases. Unmatched junction bases numbered 0, after V lost 1 base and J lost 4 bases. Germline V gene lookup returns CDR1 SGHVS and CDR2 FQNEAQ. The CDR3 spans 13 residues. The CDR3 DNA reads as TGTGCCAGCAGCTTAGGCGGGAGGTACGAGCAGTACTTC. Residues: CASSLGGRYEQYF.

This clone was seen only once. The CDR3 loop is CASSFTSGRADRETQYF. Written as DNA, the CDR3 is TGTGCCAGCAGCTTTACTAGCGGGAGGGCCGATAGGGAGACCCAGTACTTC. The chain links TRBV7-9 to TRBJ2-5; 13 bases match TRBD2. CDR1 SEHNR and CDR2 FQNEAQ come from the germline V gene (reference sequence). This CDR3 contains 17 residues. Trimming took 3 bases from V and 5 from J; bases not matched to a gene: 9.

The CDR3 loop is CASSLTDQETQYF. In nucleotides, the CDR3 is TGTGCCAGCAGTTTAACGGACCAAGAGACCCAGTACTTC. The chain links TRBV12-3 or TRBV12-4 to TRBJ2-5; no clear D. The V end lost 2 bases, the J end lost 0 bases, and 4 bases lay between the germline ends. The CDR3 is made up of 13 amino acids.

The chain recombines TRBV7-9 with TRBJ2-1; 14 nucleotides align to TRBD2. CDR1 SEHNR and CDR2 FQNEAQ come from the germline V gene (reference sequence). Unmatched junction bases numbered 7, after V lost 3 bases and J lost 6 bases. The CDR3 covers 17 residues. CDR3: CASSFLGLAGGSNEQFF. The CDR3 bases are TGTGCCAGCAGCTTCCTAGGACTAGCGGGAGGTAGCAATGAGCAGTTCTTC.

V is TRBV5-1 and J is TRBJ2-5; 12 positions match TRBD2. V dropped 0 bases and J dropped 2; count of bases not matched to a gene: 5. Germline values: CDR1 SGHRS, CDR2 YFSETQ. This CDR3 comprises 17 residues. This CDR3 reads CASSLGLAGAIQETQYF. The CDR3, as DNA: TGCGCCAGCAGCTTGGGACTAGCGGGGGCAATACAAGAGACCCAGTACTTC.

The V gene is TRBV12-3 or TRBV12-4, the J gene TRBJ1-5; D may be TRBD1 (6 bases). Trimming removed 6 bases at V and 4 bases at J, with 10 bases between. This CDR3 is built from 13 residues. CDR3 amino acids: CASRQGQNQPQHF. CDR3 in DNA: TGTGCCAGCAGACAGGGCCAGAATCAGCCCCAGCATTTT.

The J gene is TRBJ2-5, the V gene TRBV7-9, with TRBD2 matching 16 bases. Looked up from germline, CDR1 is SEHNR and CDR2 is FQNEAQ (reference sequence). After removal of 5 bases from V and 5 bases from J, the junction contained 8 bases not matched to a gene. This CDR3 is 17 amino acids long. Written as DNA, the CDR3 is TGTGCCAGCAGCGGGGGACTAGCGGGAGGGCCGGTCGAGACCCAGTACTTC. Translation gives CASSGGLAGGPVETQYF.

This clone was observed a handful of times. The rearrangement uses TRBV3-1 (or the pseudogene TRBV3-2) and TRBJ1-5; D gene ambiguous. CDR3 size: 15 residues. Germline CDR1 and CDR2: LGHDT and YNNKEL (reference sequence). Trimming took off 1 base at V and 4 bases at J, with 11 bases between the two ends. CDR3 bases: TGTGCCAGCAGCCAAGTCCCCGGGTGGAATCAGCCCCAGCATTTT. Protein product: CASSQVPGWNQPQHF.

The rearrangement joins TRBV2 to TRBJ1-4; D is possibly TRBD1 (6 bases). V was trimmed by 5 bases and J by 3 bases, leaving 13 bases between them. This CDR3 has 15 amino acids. Germline assignment: CDR1 SNHLY and CDR2 FYNNEI. CDR3 in DNA: TGTGCCAGCAGTAGGGGGGGCGCAGCTAATGAAAAACTGTTTTTT. Protein sequence: CASSRGGAANEKLFF.

This rearrangement joins TRBV3-1 (or the pseudogene TRBV3-2) to TRBJ2-3; 8 bases line up with TRBD2. The CDR3 totals 15 residues. Trimming cost V 5 bases and J 5 bases; bases outside gene matches: 9. CDR1 LGHDT and CDR2 YNNKEL come from the germline V gene (reference sequence). The CDR3 DNA sequence: TGTGCCAGCAGCTTACTAGCGGCCCTGGGAGATACGCAGTATTTT. It is translated as CASSLLAALGDTQYF.

This clone was detected only once. CDR3 in amino acids: CASKRTGQPGRGYTF. CDR3 DNA sequence: TGCGCCAGCAAAAGGACAGGGCAACCTGGAAGGGGCTACACCTTC. The chain carries TRBV5-1 and TRBJ1-2, with 8 bases identical to TRBD1. This CDR3 has 15 residues. V was pared by 6 bases and J by 8 bases, with 15 bases of the junction left unmatched. Germline values: CDR1 SGHRS, CDR2 YFSETQ.

This clone turned up a few times. The V and J genes are TRBV5-8 and TRBJ1-5; TRBD1 is a possible D gene (6 bases). CDR1 is SGHTS, CDR2 YDEGEE, per germline. The CDR3 has 16 amino acids. The V gene lost 4 bases and the J gene lost 4 bases, with 18 bases spanning the gap. In nucleotides, the CDR3 is TGTGCCAGCAGCCGCCACAGGGCGAATGGGAATCAGCCCCAGCATTTT. Translating gives CASSRHRANGNQPQHF.

This clone was observed once. The chain carries TRBV28 and TRBJ2-2; 7 bases map to TRBD2. Germline assignment: CDR1 MDHEN and CDR2 SYDVKM. CDR3 length: 13 residues. V lost 4 bases to trimming and J lost 13 bases; unmatched junction nucleotides: 9. The chain's CDR3 is CASSSPGGRRLFF. CDR3 coding DNA: TGTGCCAGCAGTTCCCCCGGGGGGAGAAGGCTGTTTTTT.

V gene TRBV7-9 combines with J gene TRBJ1-4, with D possibly matching TRBD1 (6 bases). The CDR3 contains 14 residues. Germline CDR1 and CDR2: SEHNR and FQNEAQ (reference sequence). V was clipped by 5 bases and J by 7 bases, with 14 bases between them. The CDR3 reads CASSLTGTSEKLFF. CDR3 sequence (DNA): TGTGCCAGCAGCCTCACCGGGACAAGTGAAAAACTGTTTTTT.

This chain links TRBV6-5 with TRBJ2-6, with D uncertain. V shed 8 bases and J shed 2 bases, with 7 bases lying between them. The germline V gene has CDR1 MNHEY and CDR2 SVGAGI. This CDR3 is built from 13 residues. The CDR3 nucleotides are TGTGCCAGCGAGATGGCTGGGGCCAACGTCCTGACTTTC. Encoded protein: CASEMAGANVLTF.

J is TRBJ2-7 and V is TRBV5-1; TRBD2 matches 13 bases. The germline V gene has CDR1 SGHRS and CDR2 YFSETQ. This CDR3 spans 16 amino acids. The V gene end was trimmed by 1 base and the J gene end by 8 bases; junction bases not matched to a gene: 9. This chain's CDR3 is CASSLSGLAGADQQYF. The CDR3, as DNA: TGCGCCAGCAGCTTGTCAGGACTAGCGGGAGCGGATCAGCAGTACTTC. The full variable domain, in which reference TRBV5-1 and TRBJ2-7 provide the parts outside the CDR3, is KAGVTQTPRYLIKTRGQQVTLSCSPISGHRSVSWYQQTPGQGLQFLFEYFSETQRNKGNFPGRFSGRQFSNSRSEMNVSTLELGDSALYLCASSLSGLAGADQQYFGPGTRLTVT.

This rearrangement joins TRBV11-3 to TRBJ2-1, with a weak D call TRBD2 (6 bases). V was pared by 5 bases and J by 8 bases, with 13 bases between. CDR1 and CDR2 (germline): SGHNT, YENEEA. This CDR3 comprises 13 residues. Here the CDR3 reads CASSGGSSYEQFF. DNA of the CDR3: TGTGCCAGCAGCGGAGGGAGTAGTTATGAGCAGTTCTTC.

J is TRBJ1-4 and V is TRBV6-6; 7 bases are shared with TRBD1. The germline CDR1 and CDR2 sequences are MNHNY and SVGAGI (reference sequence). CDR3 size: 14 residues. Trimming took 6 bases from V and 7 from J; bases not matched to a gene: 8. CDR3 in DNA: TGTGCCAGCAGAGAGCAGGGGGTGGGTGAAAAACTGTTTTTT. It yields the protein CASREQGVGEKLFF.

The V and J genes are TRBV28 and TRBJ1-4; D unclear. CDR1 and CDR2 from the germline V gene are MDHEN and SYDVKM. The length of the CDR3 is 14 residues. Deletions cut 6 bases from V and 0 bases from J, with 8 bases between. CDR3 sequence (DNA): TGTGCCAGCAGCCCCGGGACAACTAATGAAAAACTGTTTTTT. This translates into CASSPGTTNEKLFF.

The CDR3 here is CASSKVHASAGELFF. CDR3 bases: TGTGCCAGCTCGAAGGTCCACGCGAGCGCCGGGGAGCTGTTTTTT. The rearrangement joins TRBV6-4 to TRBJ2-2, with D hard to call. The V gene lost 8 bases and the J gene lost 6 bases, with 19 bases spanning the gap. The CDR3 length is 15 residues. Germline loops: CDR1 MRHNA, CDR2 SNTAGT.